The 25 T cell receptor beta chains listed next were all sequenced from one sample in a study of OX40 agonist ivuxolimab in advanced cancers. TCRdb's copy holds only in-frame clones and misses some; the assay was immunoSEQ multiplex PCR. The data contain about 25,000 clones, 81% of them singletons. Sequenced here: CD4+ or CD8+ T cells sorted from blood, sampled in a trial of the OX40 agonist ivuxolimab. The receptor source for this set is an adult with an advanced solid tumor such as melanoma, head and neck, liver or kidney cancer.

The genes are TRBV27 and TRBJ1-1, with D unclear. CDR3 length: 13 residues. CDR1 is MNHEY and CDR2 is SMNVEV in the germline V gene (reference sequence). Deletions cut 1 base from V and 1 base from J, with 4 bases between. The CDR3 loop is CASSLLGNTEAFF. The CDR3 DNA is TGTGCCAGCAGTTTATTGGGGAACACTGAAGCTTTCTTT.

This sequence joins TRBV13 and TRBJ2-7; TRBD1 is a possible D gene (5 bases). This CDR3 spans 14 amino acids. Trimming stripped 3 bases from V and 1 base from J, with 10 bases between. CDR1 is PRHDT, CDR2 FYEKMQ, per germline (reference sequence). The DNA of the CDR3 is TGTGCCAGCAGCTTTTCGACAGTGTCCTACGAGCAGTACTTC. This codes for CASSFSTVSYEQYF.

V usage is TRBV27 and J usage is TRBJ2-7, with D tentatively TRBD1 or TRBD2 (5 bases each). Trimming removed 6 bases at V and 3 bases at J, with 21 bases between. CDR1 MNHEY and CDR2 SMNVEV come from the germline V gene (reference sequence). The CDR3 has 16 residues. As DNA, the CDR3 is TGTGCCAGCAGCGCAAACCGGGACGGACGTTTCTACGAGCAGTACTTC. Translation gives CASSANRDGRFYEQYF.

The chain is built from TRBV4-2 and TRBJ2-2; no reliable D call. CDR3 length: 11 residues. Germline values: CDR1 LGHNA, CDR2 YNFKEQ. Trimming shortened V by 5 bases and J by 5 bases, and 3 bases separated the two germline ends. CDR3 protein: CASSSTGELFF. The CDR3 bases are TGTGCCAGCAGCTCGACCGGGGAGCTGTTTTTT.

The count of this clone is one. Written as DNA, the CDR3 is TGTGCCAGCAGTTATCTTCAGGTGGGGGAAAGCGGGGAGCTGTTTTTT. Amino acid sequence: CASSYLQVGESGELFF. The chain employs TRBV6-6 and TRBJ2-2; D might be TRBD1 or TRBD2, each matching 5 bases. Trimming pared 3 bases from V and 7 bases from J, leaving 18 bases between. The CDR3 totals 16 residues. The germline V gene encodes CDR1 MNHNY and CDR2 SVGAGI (reference sequence).

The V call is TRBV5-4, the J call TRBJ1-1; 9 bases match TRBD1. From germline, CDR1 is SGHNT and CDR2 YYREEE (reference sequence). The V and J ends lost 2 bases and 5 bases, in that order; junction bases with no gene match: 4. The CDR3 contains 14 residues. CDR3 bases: TGTGCCAGCAGCTTACAGGGGGCCGGGACTGAAGCTTTCTTT. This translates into CASSLQGAGTEAFF.

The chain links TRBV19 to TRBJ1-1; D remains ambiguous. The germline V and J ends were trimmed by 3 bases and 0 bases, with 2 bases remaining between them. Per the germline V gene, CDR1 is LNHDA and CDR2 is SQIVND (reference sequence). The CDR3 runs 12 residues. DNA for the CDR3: TGTGCCAGTAGTATCCTGAACACTGAAGCTTTCTTT. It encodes CASSILNTEAFF.

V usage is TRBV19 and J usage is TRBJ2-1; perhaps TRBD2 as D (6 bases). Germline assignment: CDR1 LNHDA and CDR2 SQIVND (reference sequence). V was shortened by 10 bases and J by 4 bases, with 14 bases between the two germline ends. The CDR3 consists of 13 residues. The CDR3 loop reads CATLATHYNEQFF. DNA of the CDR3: TGTGCCACCCTAGCGACACATTACAATGAGCAGTTCTTC. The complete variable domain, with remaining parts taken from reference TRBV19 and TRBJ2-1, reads DGGITQSPKYLFRKEGQNVTLSCEQNLNHDAMYWYRQDPGQGLRLIYYSQIVNDFQKGDIAEGYSVSREKKESFPLTVTSAQKNPTAFYLCATLATHYNEQFFGPGTRLTVL.

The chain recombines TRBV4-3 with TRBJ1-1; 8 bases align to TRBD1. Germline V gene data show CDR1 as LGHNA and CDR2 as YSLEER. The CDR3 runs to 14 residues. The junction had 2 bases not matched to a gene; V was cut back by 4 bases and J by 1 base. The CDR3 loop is CASSPGTGNTEAFF. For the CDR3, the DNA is TGCGCCAGCAGCCCCGGGACAGGGAACACTGAAGCTTTCTTT.

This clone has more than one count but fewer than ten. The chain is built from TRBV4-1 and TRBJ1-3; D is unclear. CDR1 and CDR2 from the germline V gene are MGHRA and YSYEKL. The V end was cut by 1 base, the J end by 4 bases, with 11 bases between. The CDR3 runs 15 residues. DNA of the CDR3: TGCGCCAGCAGCCAAGTAATGGGGTCAGGAAACACCATATATTTT. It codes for CASSQVMGSGNTIYF.

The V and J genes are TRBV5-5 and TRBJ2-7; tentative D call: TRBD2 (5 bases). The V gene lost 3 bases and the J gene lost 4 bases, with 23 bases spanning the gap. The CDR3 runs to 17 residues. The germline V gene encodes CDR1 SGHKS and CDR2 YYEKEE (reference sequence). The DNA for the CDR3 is TGTGCCAGCAGCTGGGCGGGTGCGGCCACCGCTCTTTACGAGCAGTACTTC. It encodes CASSWAGAATALYEQYF.

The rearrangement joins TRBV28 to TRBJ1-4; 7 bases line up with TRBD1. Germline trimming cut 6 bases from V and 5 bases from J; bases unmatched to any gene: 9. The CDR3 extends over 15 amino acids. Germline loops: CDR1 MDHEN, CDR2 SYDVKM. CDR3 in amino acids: CASSRPDRPNEKLFF. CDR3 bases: TGTGCCAGCAGCCGTCCGGACAGGCCCAATGAAAAACTGTTTTTT.

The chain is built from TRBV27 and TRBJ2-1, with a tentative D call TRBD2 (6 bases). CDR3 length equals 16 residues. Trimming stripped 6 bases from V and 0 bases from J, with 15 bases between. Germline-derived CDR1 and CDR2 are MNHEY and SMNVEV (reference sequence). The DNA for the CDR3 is TGTGCCAGCAGGGGCCGCCGGGGGAGCTCCTACAATGAGCAGTTCTTC. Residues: CASRGRRGSSYNEQFF.

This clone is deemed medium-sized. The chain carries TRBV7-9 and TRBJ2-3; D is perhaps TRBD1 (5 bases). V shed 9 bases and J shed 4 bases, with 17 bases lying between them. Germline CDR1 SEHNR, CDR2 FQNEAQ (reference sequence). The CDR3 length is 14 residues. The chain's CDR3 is CARSTDLNADTQYF. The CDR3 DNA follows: TGTGCCAGATCGACAGACTTAAATGCAGATACGCAGTATTTT.

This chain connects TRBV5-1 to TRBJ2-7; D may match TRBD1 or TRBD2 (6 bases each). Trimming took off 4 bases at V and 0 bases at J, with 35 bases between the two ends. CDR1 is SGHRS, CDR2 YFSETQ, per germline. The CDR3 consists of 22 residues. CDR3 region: CASSDGGPLAGTLTRSSYEQYF. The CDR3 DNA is TGCGCCAGCAGCGACGGGGGACCCTTGGCAGGGACATTAACACGGAGCTCCTACGAGCAGTACTTC.

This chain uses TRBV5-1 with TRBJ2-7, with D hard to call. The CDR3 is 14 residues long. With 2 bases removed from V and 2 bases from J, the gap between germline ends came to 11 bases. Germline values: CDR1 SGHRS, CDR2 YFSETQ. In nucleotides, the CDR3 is TGCGCCAGCAGCTTTGGACGGTTACCCTACGAGCAGTACTTC. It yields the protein CASSFGRLPYEQYF.

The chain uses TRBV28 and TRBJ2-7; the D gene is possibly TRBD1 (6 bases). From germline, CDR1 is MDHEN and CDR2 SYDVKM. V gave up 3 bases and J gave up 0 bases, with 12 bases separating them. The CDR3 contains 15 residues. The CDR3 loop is CASSLILDSSYEQYF. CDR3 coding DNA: TGTGCCAGCAGTTTGATCTTGGACAGCTCCTACGAGCAGTACTTC.

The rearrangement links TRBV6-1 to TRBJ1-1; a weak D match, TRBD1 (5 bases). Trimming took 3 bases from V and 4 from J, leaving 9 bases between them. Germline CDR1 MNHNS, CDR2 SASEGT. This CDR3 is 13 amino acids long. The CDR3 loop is CASSDGGVTEAFF. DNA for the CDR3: TGTGCCAGCAGTGACGGGGGAGTCACTGAAGCTTTCTTT.

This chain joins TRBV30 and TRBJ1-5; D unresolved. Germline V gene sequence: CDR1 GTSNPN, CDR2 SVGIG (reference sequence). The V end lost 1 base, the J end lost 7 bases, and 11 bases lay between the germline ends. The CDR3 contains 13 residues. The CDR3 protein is CAWSAGPNQPQHF. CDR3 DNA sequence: TGTGCCTGGAGTGCCGGTCCAAACCAGCCCCAGCATTTT.

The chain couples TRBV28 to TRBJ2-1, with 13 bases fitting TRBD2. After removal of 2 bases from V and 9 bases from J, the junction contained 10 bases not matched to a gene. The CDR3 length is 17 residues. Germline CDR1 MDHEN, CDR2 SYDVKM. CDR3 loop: CASSLPSLAGGLVEQFF. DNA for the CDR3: TGTGCCAGCAGTTTACCCTCACTAGCGGGGGGGCTAGTTGAGCAGTTCTTC. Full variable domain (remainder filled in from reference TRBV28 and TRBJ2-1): DVKVTQSSRYLVKRTGEKVFLECVQDMDHENMFWYRQDPGLGLRLIYFSYDVKMKEKGDIPEGYSVSREKKERFSLILESASTNQTSMYLCASSLPSLAGGLVEQFFGPGTRLTVL.

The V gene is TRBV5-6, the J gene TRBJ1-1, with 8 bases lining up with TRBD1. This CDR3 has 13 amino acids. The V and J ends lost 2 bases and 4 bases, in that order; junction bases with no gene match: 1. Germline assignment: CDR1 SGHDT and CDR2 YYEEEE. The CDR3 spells CASSFGTGTEAFF. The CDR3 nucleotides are TGTGCCAGCAGCTTCGGGACAGGCACTGAAGCTTTCTTT.

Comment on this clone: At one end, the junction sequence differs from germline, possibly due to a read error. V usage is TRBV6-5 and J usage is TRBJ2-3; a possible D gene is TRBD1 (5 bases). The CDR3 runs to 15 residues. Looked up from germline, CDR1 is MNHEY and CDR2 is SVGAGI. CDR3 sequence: CASSDSGASTDTQYF. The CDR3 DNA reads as TGTGCCAGCAGTGACTCTGGGGCGAGCACAGATACGCAGTATTTT.

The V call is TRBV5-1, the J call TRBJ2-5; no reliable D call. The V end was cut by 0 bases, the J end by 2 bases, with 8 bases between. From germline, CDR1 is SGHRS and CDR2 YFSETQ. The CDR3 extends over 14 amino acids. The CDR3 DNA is TGCGCCAGCAGCTTGGTTCAGCCGCAAGAGACCCAGTACTTC. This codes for CASSLVQPQETQYF.

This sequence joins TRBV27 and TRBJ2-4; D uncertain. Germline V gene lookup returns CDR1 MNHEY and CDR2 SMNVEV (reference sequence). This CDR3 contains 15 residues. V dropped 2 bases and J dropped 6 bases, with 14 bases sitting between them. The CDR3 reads CASSLNNGHANIQYF. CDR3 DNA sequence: TGTGCCAGCAGTTTAAATAATGGTCACGCAAACATTCAGTACTTC.

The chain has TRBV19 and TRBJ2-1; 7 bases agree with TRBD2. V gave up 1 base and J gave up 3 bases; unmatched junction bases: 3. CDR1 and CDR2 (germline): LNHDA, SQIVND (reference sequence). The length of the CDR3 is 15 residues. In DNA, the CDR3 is TGTGCCAGTAGTATAGGGCTAGCGGACTACAATGAGCAGTTCTTC. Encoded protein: CASSIGLADYNEQFF. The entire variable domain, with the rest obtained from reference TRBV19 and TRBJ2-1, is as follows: DGGITQSPKYLFRKEGQNVTLSCEQNLNHDAMYWYRQDPGQGLRLIYYSQIVNDFQKGDIAEGYSVSREKKESFPLTVTSAQKNPTAFYLCASSIGLADYNEQFFGPGTRLTVL.